Listed here are 21 T cell receptor beta chains from one sample, sequenced in a study of human T cells and chemical hapten exposure. Time point in this sample: pre-sensitization, week 0. Treatment meaning: therapeutic diphenylcyclopropenone sensitization with weekly scalp DPC. TCRdb passed the RACE reads through MiXCR, listing each CDR3 protein once. The sample has more than 80,000 distinct CDR3 sequences, roughly 10% seen once. The starting material was whole blood, obtained in connection with sensitization to the hapten diphenylcyclopropenone (DPC). Receptors were obtained from an older woman with alopecia areata. Some clones in this sample may be carry-over from other donors' samples.

This clonotype has ten or more counts. The chain recombines TRBV3-1 with TRBJ1-2; D remains ambiguous. Deletions cut 0 bases from V and 5 bases from J, with 10 bases between. Per the germline V gene, CDR1 is LGHDT and CDR2 is YNNKEL (reference sequence). This CDR3 is 14 amino acids long. The CDR3, as DNA: TGTGCCAGCAGCCAAGATTCGGCAGATTATGGCTACACCTTC. Its translation: CASSQDSADYGYTF.

This clonotype was counted at least ten times. The gene calls are TRBV18 and TRBJ1-1; D possibly corresponds to TRBD1 (6 bases). CDR1 KGHSH and CDR2 LQKENI come from the germline V gene. The CDR3 is 19 amino acids. Trimming removed 1 base from V and 4 bases from J, with 25 bases in between. The CDR3 here is CASSPLGAGRSGEATEAFF. The CDR3 DNA is TGTGCCAGCTCACCACTGGGGGCCGGGCGGTCCGGCGAGGCCACTGAAGCTTTCTTT.

This clonotype was seen a handful of times. This chain uses TRBV20-1 with TRBJ2-5, with D unresolved. The CDR3 runs to 13 residues. Germline V gene lookup returns CDR1 DFQATT and CDR2 SNEGSKA (reference sequence). Trimming took off 3 bases at V and 0 bases at J, with 8 bases between the two ends. CDR3 region: CSASLPDQETQYF. The CDR3 nucleotides are TGCAGTGCTAGTTTGCCCGACCAAGAGACCCAGTACTTC.

The chain is built from TRBV29-1 and TRBJ2-4; D possibly corresponds to TRBD2 (5 bases). Per the germline V gene, CDR1 is SQVTM and CDR2 is ANQGSEA. The V gene lost 0 bases and the J gene lost 11 bases, with 14 bases spanning the gap. CDR3 size: 13 residues. The CDR3 reads CSVEDLLGGLQYF. The CDR3 DNA reads TGCAGCGTTGAAGATCTGCTTGGCGGGCTTCAGTACTTC.

This chain links TRBV6-2 or TRBV6-3 with TRBJ2-2, with D possibly called TRBD1 or TRBD2 (6 bases each). Germline loops: CDR1 MNHEY, CDR2 SVGEGT. The CDR3 runs 16 residues. Trimming removed 8 bases from V and 4 bases from J, with 20 bases in between. CDR3 DNA sequence: TGTGCCAGCCGCGGAGGGGGGTGGCCGGGCACCGGGGAGCTGTTTTTT. This sequence encodes CASRGGGWPGTGELFF.

This clonotype was picked up a small number of times. The chain is built from TRBV11-2 and TRBJ2-5, with 8 bases that match TRBD2. CDR3 length equals 14 residues. The ends lost 5 bases at V and 1 base at J; junction bases unmatched: 3. Germline CDR1 and CDR2: SGHAT and FQNNGV. The CDR3 region has the DNA TGTGCCAGCAGCGTCGGGGGGGCCCAAGAGACCCAGTACTTC. Translating it yields CASSVGGAQETQYF.

The table lists this clonotype with many counts. This chain uses TRBV12-3 or TRBV12-4 with TRBJ1-4; TRBD1 is a possible D gene (6 bases). The CDR3 sequence is 14 residues long. V was shortened by 4 bases and J by 7 bases, with 13 bases between the two germline ends. The CDR3 loop is CASSYQGSGEKLFF. CDR3 in DNA: TGTGCCAGCAGTTACCAGGGGTCGGGTGAAAAACTGTTTTTT.

This clonotype was seen at least ten times. The chain uses TRBV19 and TRBJ2-7; a weak D match, TRBD2 (7 bases). The ends were cut back, 1 base at V and 3 bases at J, with 22 bases in the middle. In germline, CDR1 is LNHDA, CDR2 SQIVND (reference sequence). This CDR3 is 18 amino acids long. The chain's CDR3 is CASSIVYGGTSYYYEQYF. The CDR3 DNA reads as TGTGCCAGTAGTATAGTATACGGGGGGACATCTTACTACTACGAGCAGTACTTC.

The V gene is TRBV6-5, the J gene TRBJ2-7; tentative D call: TRBD2 (5 bases). CDR3 length: 13 amino acids. CDR1 is MNHEY and CDR2 is SVGAGI in the germline V gene. V lost 2 bases and J 3 bases, leaving 8 bases between the germline ends. CDR3 amino acids: CASSYGLVYEQYF. In DNA, the CDR3 is TGTGCCAGCAGTTACGGACTGGTCTACGAGCAGTACTTC.

This clonotype was detected a few times. This chain connects TRBV11-2 to TRBJ1-2; 8 bases are shared with TRBD1. This CDR3 has 14 amino acids. The junction had 9 bases not matched to a gene; V was cut back by 5 bases and J by 7 bases. Germline V CDR1 and CDR2: SGHAT, FQNNGV. The CDR3 protein is CASSPRTGRGGYTF. CDR3 bases: TGTGCCAGCAGCCCAAGGACAGGGCGCGGTGGCTACACCTTC.

The chain is built from TRBV2 and TRBJ1-3; possibly TRBD1 for D (5 bases). V was clipped by 6 bases and J by 3 bases, with 18 bases between them. Germline CDR1 is SNHLY and CDR2 is FYNNEI. The CDR3 is 16 residues long. The CDR3 protein is CASRGIHTGGGNTIYF. Here the CDR3 DNA reads TGTGCCAGCAGGGGAATTCACACCGGGGGTGGAAACACCATATATTTT.

The sample holds many counts of this clonotype. The V gene is TRBV29-1, the J gene TRBJ2-3; D may be TRBD2 (7 bases). The ends were cut back, 6 bases at V and 0 bases at J, with 16 bases in the middle. Germline V gene data show CDR1 as SQVTM and CDR2 as ANQGSEA. The length of the CDR3 is 15 residues. The CDR3 DNA follows: TGCAGCGTCCCCTCCGGGGGGCGTAGCACAGATACGCAGTATTTT. Its protein product is CSVPSGGRSTDTQYF.

In its sample, this clonotype was seen a few times. V gene TRBV14 combines with J gene TRBJ2-1; 8 nucleotides align to TRBD2. CDR1 and CDR2 from the germline V gene are SGHDN and FVKESK. V shed 5 bases and J 8 bases; nucleotides not matched to a gene: 11. The CDR3 consists of 15 residues. In DNA form, the CDR3 reads TGTGCCAGCAGCTGGAGTAGCGGGGCCTGGGATGAGCAGTTCTTC. This codes for CASSWSSGAWDEQFF.

This clonotype was observed many times. The chain couples TRBV7-3 to TRBJ1-1; TRBD1 matches 9 bases. The CDR3 is made up of 15 amino acids. Germline values: CDR1 SGHTA, CDR2 FQGTGA. The V segment lost 5 bases and the J segment 5 bases; nucleotides outside the gene matches: 9. The CDR3 loop reads CASSRQGGTETEAFF. The CDR3 DNA sequence: TGTGCCAGCAGCCGACAGGGGGGGACTGAAACTGAAGCTTTCTTT. The whole variable domain, remainder taken from reference TRBV7-3 and TRBJ1-1, is GAGVSQTPSNKVTEKGKYVELRCDPISGHTALYWYRQSLGQGPEFLIYFQGTGAADDSGLPNDRFFAVRPEGSVSTLKIQRTERGDSAVYLCASSRQGGTETEAFFGQGTRLTVV.

The table lists this clonotype with many counts. The CDR3 loop reads CASSPPTVNYGYTF. The CDR3 region has the DNA TGTGCCAGCTCACCACCAACGGTTAACTATGGCTACACCTTC. V gene TRBV18 combines with J gene TRBJ1-2; D not resolved. This CDR3 contains 14 residues. The germline V gene has CDR1 KGHSH and CDR2 LQKENI. With 0 bases removed from V and 1 base from J, the gap between germline ends came to 6 bases.

This clonotype has only a few counts. The chain couples TRBV5-1 to TRBJ2-2; D might be TRBD1 (7 bases). V gave up 1 base and J gave up 3 bases, with 13 bases separating them. There are 16 residues in the CDR3. The germline CDR1 and CDR2 sequences are SGHRS and YFSETQ. CDR3 bases: TGCGCCAGCAGCTTGATGGCAGGGGGGTACACCGGGGAGCTGTTTTTT. Amino acids: CASSLMAGGYTGELFF.

This clonotype was picked up one time. A much larger clone sits a single nucleotide away, making a read error possible. The chain is built from TRBV5-4 and TRBJ2-5; the D is unclear. Germline V lookup: CDR1 SGHNT, CDR2 YYREEE (reference sequence). CDR3 size: 11 residues. The CDR3 spells CASSLKETQNF. For the CDR3, the DNA is TGTGCCAGCAGTTTGAAAGAGACCCAGAACTTC.

This clonotype showed up many times. This rearrangement joins TRBV7-9 to TRBJ1-2; possible D gene TRBD1, 5 bases. The CDR3 is 14 residues long. The V end was cut by 6 bases, the J end by 3 bases, with 14 bases between. Per the germline V gene, CDR1 is SEHNR and CDR2 is FQNEAQ (reference sequence). CDR3 loop: CASSPPGGDYGYTF. CDR3 in DNA: TGTGCCAGCAGTCCCCCGGGAGGGGACTATGGCTACACCTTC.

This clonotype showed up many times. The chain couples TRBV12-3 or TRBV12-4 to TRBJ1-1, with D possibly being TRBD1 (5 bases). This CDR3 spans 13 amino acids. V lost 5 bases, J lost 1 base, and 8 bases lay in between. DNA of the CDR3: TGTGCCAGCAGTAGGGGCGGGAACACTGAAGCTTTCTTT. Translation: CASSRGGNTEAFF.

The rearrangement joins TRBV9 to TRBJ2-3; 8 positions match TRBD2. This CDR3 is built from 14 residues. Germline V gene lookup returns CDR1 SGDLS and CDR2 YYNGEE. V shed 2 bases and J 6 bases; nucleotides not matched to a gene: 5. The CDR3 sequence: CASSVGTSLDTQYF. CDR3 bases: TGTGCCAGCAGCGTTGGGACTAGTTTGGATACGCAGTATTTT. The full variable domain, completed using reference TRBV9 and TRBJ2-3, is DSGVTQTPKHLITATGQRVTLRCSPRSGDLSVYWYQQSLDQGLQFLIQYYNGEERAKGNILERFSAQQFPDLHSELNLSSLELGDSALYFCASSVGTSLDTQYFGPGTRLTVL.

This chain connects TRBV9 to TRBJ2-7; 9 bases match TRBD2. The CDR3 is 15 amino acids. The germline CDR1 and CDR2 sequences are SGDLS and YYNGEE. The J segment lost 1 base and the V segment lost 0 bases, leaving 2 bases of the junction unmatched. CDR3 region: CASSVGTSVSYEQYF. The CDR3, as DNA: TGTGCCAGCAGCGTAGGGACTAGCGTTTCCTACGAGCAGTACTTC.